This T cell receptor beta chain is drawn from a study of blood T cell repertoires in COVID-19. Germline V CDR1 and CDR2: SGHNT, YENEEA. V lost 0 bases, J lost 11 bases, and 10 bases lay in between. This CDR3 contains 12 residues. TCRdb keeps only in-frame clones here, not all; method: immunoSEQ multiplex PCR. The sample records about 150,000 clones, around 73% being singletons. The chain has TRBV11-3 and TRBJ1-1; D not certain. The origin of this receptor is a man aged 55 to 70 who had recovered from COVID-19. Material for sequencing was peripheral blood. DNA for the CDR3: TGTGCCAGCAGCTTAGAAGGAGGGCGGGCTTTCTTT. It is translated as CASSLEGGRAFF.